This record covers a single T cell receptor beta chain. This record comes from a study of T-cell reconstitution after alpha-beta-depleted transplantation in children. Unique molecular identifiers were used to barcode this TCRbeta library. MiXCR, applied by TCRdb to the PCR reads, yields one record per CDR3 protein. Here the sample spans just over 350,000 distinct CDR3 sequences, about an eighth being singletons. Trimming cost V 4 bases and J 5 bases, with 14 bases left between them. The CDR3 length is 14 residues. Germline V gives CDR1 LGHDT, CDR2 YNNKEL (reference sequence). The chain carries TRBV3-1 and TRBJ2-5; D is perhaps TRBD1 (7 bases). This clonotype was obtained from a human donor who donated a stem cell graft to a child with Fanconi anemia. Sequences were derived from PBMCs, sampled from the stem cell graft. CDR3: CASSLRGADETQYF. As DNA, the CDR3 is TGTGCCAGCAGCCTCAGGGGGGCTGATGAGACCCAGTACTTC.